The 23 T cell receptor beta chains below come from one sample, sequenced in a study of blood T cells in healthy people across ages. A J-beta primer mix and a sample-barcoded 5' primer were used in a second PCR of about 6 to 12 cycles. One entry per CDR3 protein results from TCRdb running MiXCR on the 5' RACE reads. This table holds about 800,000 distinct CDR3 sequences, about 62% found once. What was sequenced was blood. The receptors derive from a man younger than 45 in good health.

The chain carries TRBV10-3 and TRBJ2-4; D is possibly TRBD1 (8 bases). CDR3 size: 18 residues. The germline V gene encodes CDR1 ENHRY and CDR2 SYGVKD. Trimming took off 8 bases at V and 6 bases at J, with 29 bases between the two ends. Here the CDR3 reads CAISEATGGGPRANIQYF. The CDR3 nucleotides are TGTGCCATCTCCGAAGCCACAGGGGGGGGGCCAAGGGCAAACATTCAGTACTTC.

The chain employs TRBV29-1 and TRBJ2-1; D is unresolved. The tail of the sequence fits TRBJ2-7 better, so the J call may be wrong. Germline V CDR1 and CDR2: SQVTM, ANQGSEA. This CDR3 contains 11 residues. The CDR3 sequence: CSVEDFGEQYF. The CDR3 DNA sequence: TGCAGCGTTGAAGATTTTGGCGAGCAGTACTTC.

This CDR3 is CATSRTTTVDTEAFF. The CDR3 bases are TGTGCCACCAGCAGAACCACAACGGTGGACACTGAAGCTTTCTTT. J is TRBJ1-1 and V is TRBV15; D not resolved. Trimming took 2 bases from V and 3 from J, leaving 13 bases between them. Germline loops: CDR1 LNHNV, CDR2 YYDKDF (reference sequence). This CDR3 comprises 15 residues. The full variable domain, with the rest looked up from reference TRBV15 and TRBJ1-1, is DAMVIQNPRYQVTQFGKPVTLSCSQTLNHNVMYWYQQKSSQAPKLLFHYYDKDFNNEADTPDNFQSRRPNTSFCFLDIRSPGLGDTAMYLCATSRTTTVDTEAFFGQGTRLTVV.

The genes are TRBV20-1 and TRBJ1-2; TRBD1 might be the D (5 bases). The CDR3 extends over 14 amino acids. V lost 5 bases and J 3 bases, leaving 16 bases between the germline ends. In germline, CDR1 is DFQATT, CDR2 SNEGSKA (reference sequence). CDR3 DNA: TGCAGTGCTCCCTTTGCGGGACCCGACTATGGCTACACCTTC. Translated: CSAPFAGPDYGYTF.

The genes are TRBV6-1 and TRBJ1-2; a possible D gene is TRBD1 (6 bases). The CDR3 runs 14 residues. Trimming removed 10 bases from V and 0 bases from J, with 15 bases in between. CDR1 MNHNS and CDR2 SASEGT come from the germline V gene. DNA for the CDR3: TGTGCCACTGAGAAGGACAGAGCTAACTATGGCTACACCTTC. Protein product: CATEKDRANYGYTF.

This clonotype was picked up many times. J is TRBJ1-2 and V is TRBV12-3 or TRBV12-4; possibly TRBD1 for D (5 bases). Deletions cut 5 bases from V and 6 bases from J, with 19 bases between. This CDR3 has 15 residues. The CDR3 DNA reads TGTGCCAGCAGTCTCTTAGGCCCCCAGGGCGATGGCTACACCTTC. Residues: CASSLLGPQGDGYTF.

CDR3 protein: CASSYSQRYNEQFF. Here the CDR3 DNA reads TGTGCCAGTAGCTACTCTCAGAGATACAATGAGCAGTTCTTC. The V call is TRBV19, the J call TRBJ2-1; unclear D gene. CDR1 and CDR2 from the germline V gene are LNHDA and SQIVND (reference sequence). This CDR3 is built from 14 residues. Trimming left V 6 bases short and J 4 bases short, with 13 bases between.

V gene TRBV4-2 combines with J gene TRBJ2-6; D gene ambiguous. The CDR3 length is 16 residues. The V and J ends lost 0 bases and 4 bases respectively, with 10 bases between them. In germline, CDR1 is LGHNA, CDR2 YNFKEQ. The CDR3 reads CASSQDAAPGANVLTF. CDR3 nucleotides: TGTGCCAGCAGCCAAGACGCGGCTCCGGGGGCCAACGTCCTGACTTTC.

This clonotype was recorded a few times. The chain employs TRBV29-1 and TRBJ2-1; unclear D gene. CDR3 length: 13 amino acids. The ends were cut back, 8 bases at V and 3 bases at J, with 14 bases in the middle. Germline CDR1 and CDR2: SQVTM and ANQGSEA. The CDR3 region has the DNA TGCAGCTCCCGCGAGTTCCTCTACAATGAGCAGTTCTTC. This translates into CSSREFLYNEQFF.

V gene TRBV9 combines with J gene TRBJ2-7; D is undetermined. The CDR3 is 12 residues long. The V and J ends lost 0 bases and 8 bases respectively, with 9 bases between them. Germline assignment: CDR1 SGDLS and CDR2 YYNGEE. Here the CDR3 DNA reads TGTGCCAGCAGCGTAGACCCTAGTAAGCAGTACTTC. Translated, it gives CASSVDPSKQYF.

The chain uses TRBV4-3 and TRBJ2-3; 8 bases agree with TRBD2. The CDR3 has 17 residues. Trimming cost V 3 bases and J 2 bases; bases outside gene matches: 10. Looked up from germline, CDR1 is LGHNA and CDR2 is YSLEER. CDR3 sequence reads: CASSQGVAGGPTDTQYF. The CDR3, as DNA: TGCGCCAGCAGCCAGGGGGTGGCGGGAGGACCCACAGATACGCAGTATTTT.

This clonotype showed up many times. J is TRBJ2-5 and V is TRBV18; 8 bases are shared with TRBD2. The CDR3 runs 13 residues. Trimming took 8 bases from V and 5 from J; bases not matched to a gene: 7. In germline, CDR1 is KGHSH, CDR2 LQKENI. This CDR3 reads CASSPLAGETQYF. DNA for the CDR3: TGTGCCAGCAGCCCTCTAGCGGGCGAGACCCAGTACTTC.

Here the CDR3 reads CAITAGGPAEQYF. CDR3 DNA: TGTGCCATCACCGCTGGCGGCCCAGCCGAGCAGTACTTC. J is TRBJ2-4 and V is TRBV10-3; no clear D gene. The closer fit of TRBJ2-7 to the DNA end suggests the J call may be wrong. The CDR3 length is 13 residues. CDR1 ENHRY and CDR2 SYGVKD come from the germline V gene.

The J gene is TRBJ1-2, the V gene TRBV10-3, with TRBD1 matching over 9 bases. The germline CDR1 and CDR2 sequences are ENHRY and SYGVKD. The V and J ends lost 10 bases and 6 bases, in that order; junction bases with no gene match: 6. The CDR3 is made up of 12 amino acids. The CDR3: CATGTGMDGYTF. CDR3 nucleotide sequence: TGTGCCACCGGGACAGGGATGGATGGCTACACCTTC.

This clonotype has only a few counts. The chain uses TRBV6-2 or TRBV6-3 and TRBJ2-1; D gene uncertain. The V gene lost 0 bases and the J gene lost 6 bases, with 3 bases spanning the gap. Germline V gene data show CDR1 as MNHEY and CDR2 as SVGEGT. This CDR3 region has 12 residues. The CDR3 nucleotides read TGTGCCAGCAGTTACTCACCCAATGAGCAGTTCTTC. Encoded protein: CASSYSPNEQFF.

V usage is TRBV28 and J usage is TRBJ2-7; D might be TRBD2 (5 bases). Germline CDR1 MDHEN, CDR2 SYDVKM. The ends were cut back, 8 bases at V and 3 bases at J, with 17 bases in the middle. CDR3 length: 14 amino acids. CDR3 sequence: CASGKREIRYEQYF. DNA for the CDR3: TGTGCCAGCGGCAAACGGGAAATCCGCTACGAGCAGTACTTC.

This clonotype has a count of ten or more. The chain recombines TRBV7-2 with TRBJ2-1, with 8 bases aligning to TRBD1. The CDR3 totals 16 residues. Germline trimming cut 5 bases from V and 1 base from J; bases unmatched to any gene: 7. CDR1 and CDR2 from the germline V gene are SGHTA and FQGNSA. The CDR3 DNA follows: TGTGCCAGCAGCCGGCGGACAGGGAATTCCTACAATGAGCAGTTCTTC. It translates to CASSRRTGNSYNEQFF. The whole variable domain, filled in from reference TRBV7-2 and TRBJ2-1, reads GAGVSQSPSNKVTEKGKDVELRCDPISGHTALYWYRQSLGQGLEFLIYFQGNSAPDKSGLPSDRFSAERTGGSVSTLTIQRTQQEDSAVYLCASSRRTGNSYNEQFFGPGTRLTVL.

The rearrangement links TRBV5-6 to TRBJ1-2; no firm D call. Germline-derived CDR1 and CDR2 are SGHDT and YYEEEE. V lost 2 bases and J lost 4, with 12 bases in between. This CDR3 has 14 amino acids. For the CDR3, the DNA is TGTGCCAGCAGCTTTTCCGACACTACCTATGGCTACACCTTC. This gives the protein CASSFSDTTYGYTF.

This clonotype showed up just a few times. This rearrangement joins TRBV12-3 or TRBV12-4 to TRBJ2-4; TRBD1 matches 7 bases. The end of the DNA aligns better with TRBJ2-7, so the J call may be wrong. There are 14 residues in the CDR3. The CDR3 protein is CASSLFAGGYEQYF. DNA of the CDR3: TGTGCCAGCAGTTTATTCGCAGGGGGCTACGAGCAGTACTTC.

The rearrangement joins TRBV5-1 to TRBJ2-1; 8 bases line up with TRBD2. Looked up from germline, CDR1 is SGHRS and CDR2 is YFSETQ. CDR3 size: 15 residues. V lost 4 bases to trimming and J lost 6 bases; unmatched junction nucleotides: 9. The CDR3 sequence is CASSVAGTRGNEQFF. In nucleotides, the CDR3 is TGCGCCAGCAGCGTTGCCGGGACTAGAGGCAATGAGCAGTTCTTC.

The chain links TRBV20-1 to TRBJ1-6; 9 bases agree with TRBD1. CDR3 length equals 13 residues. Germline V gene data show CDR1 as DFQATT and CDR2 as SNEGSKA (reference sequence). The ends lost 6 bases at V and 11 bases at J; junction bases unmatched: 8. DNA for the CDR3: TGCAGTGCCTCCCAGGGACAGGGCGCACCCCTCCACTTT. This translates into CSASQGQGAPLHF.

The rearrangement links TRBV20-1 to TRBJ2-1; 9 bases match TRBD2. Germline V gives CDR1 DFQATT, CDR2 SNEGSKA (reference sequence). The CDR3 runs to 16 residues. The V gene end was trimmed by 4 bases and the J gene end by 5 bases; junction bases not matched to a gene: 12. CDR3 region: CSANSGGLAGHNEQFF. In DNA form, the CDR3 reads TGCAGTGCTAATAGCGGGGGCCTCGCCGGGCACAATGAGCAGTTCTTC.

This clonotype was seen more than once but under ten times. V and J are TRBV27 and TRBJ2-1; D call uncertain. V lost 5 bases to trimming and J lost 4 bases, with 3 bases between them. Germline CDR1 MNHEY, CDR2 SMNVEV (reference sequence). The CDR3 extends over 11 amino acids. The CDR3 is CASSKYNEQFF. CDR3 coding DNA: TGTGCCAGCAGTAAGTACAATGAGCAGTTCTTC.